What follows are 13 T cell receptor beta chains derived from one specimen sequenced in a study of beta chain features in type 1 diabetes. Findings and limits, study-wide: Researchers report that Type 1 diabetes patients had moderately but significantly shorter TCRB CDR3s across all four CD4+ subsets.

Their cognate antigens are unknown. All of the isolated RNA was reverse transcribed, so expressed TCRB transcripts were sequenced. Generated by immunoSEQ multiplex PCR, the TCRdb table keeps only in-frame clones and is missing some. The table shows 630,000 or so clones, with more than 13% occurring only once. The specimen sequenced was naive CD4+ T cells from blood. These receptors were taken from a man aged 18 to 29 with type 1 diabetes.

The rearrangement links TRBV30 to TRBJ2-1; D remains ambiguous. Trimming took 3 bases from V and 12 from J, leaving 15 bases between them. Per the germline V gene, CDR1 is GTSNPN and CDR2 is SVGIG (reference sequence). The CDR3 has 12 amino acids. CDR3 sequence reads: CAWSGVERSQFF. The CDR3 nucleotides are TGTGCCTGGAGCGGCGTAGAAAGATCGCAGTTCTTC.

This clone has just a few counts. This rearrangement joins TRBV6-5 to TRBJ2-7; D is unresolved. The CDR3 has 11 amino acids. Germline CDR1 is MNHEY and CDR2 is SVGAGI. The V end was cut by 2 bases, the J end by 9 bases, with 8 bases between. The CDR3 here is CASSYLQLQYF. In DNA, the CDR3 is TGTGCCAGCAGTTACCTCCAGTTGCAGTACTTC.

The CDR3 DNA reads as TGTGCCATCAGTGAGTCGGCTAGCGGACCTCCCTACGAGCAGTACTTC. It is translated as CAISESASGPPYEQYF. The V call is TRBV10-3, the J call TRBJ2-7; 7 bases line up with TRBD2. V dropped 0 bases and J dropped 2; count of bases not matched to a gene: 7. The CDR3 spans 16 residues. Germline CDR1 reads ENHRY; CDR2 reads SYGVKD.

The genes are TRBV19 and TRBJ2-2; D gene ambiguous. V shed 8 bases and J shed 3 bases, with 13 bases lying between them. This CDR3 contains 14 residues. Germline values: CDR1 LNHDA, CDR2 SQIVND (reference sequence). The chain's CDR3 is CASESDEYTGELFF. CDR3 nucleotides: TGTGCCAGTGAGTCAGATGAGTACACCGGGGAGCTGTTTTTT.

CDR3 coding DNA: TGCAGCGGTGGGACAGTGGAAGGCTACACCTTC. Amino acids: CSGGTVEGYTF. The V and J genes are TRBV29-1 and TRBJ1-2; 7 positions agree with TRBD1. The germline V gene has CDR1 SQVTM and CDR2 ANQGSEA. The J segment lost 8 bases and the V segment lost 7 bases, leaving 7 bases of the junction unmatched. This CDR3 contains 11 residues. Drawing the rest from reference TRBV29-1 and TRBJ1-2, the complete variable domain is SAVISQKPSRDICQRGTSLTIQCQVDSQVTMMFWYRQQPGQSLTLIATANQGSEATYESGFVIDKFPISRPNLTFSTLTVSNMSPEDSSIYLCSGGTVEGYTFGSGTRLTVV.

The chain recombines TRBV7-2 with TRBJ2-7; 8 nucleotides line up with TRBD1. CDR3 length: 13 amino acids. Losses at the gene ends were 8 bases for V and 0 bases for J; bases not matched to a gene: 3. From germline, CDR1 is SGHTA and CDR2 FQGNSA. CDR3 amino acids: CASLDRVSYEQYF. The CDR3 region has the DNA TGTGCCAGCCTGGACAGGGTCTCCTACGAGCAGTACTTC.

The V call is TRBV15, the J call TRBJ2-7; the match to TRBD2 covers 10 bases. The CDR3 spans 15 residues. V was pared by 0 bases and J by 7 bases, with 6 bases of the junction left unmatched. In germline, CDR1 is LNHNV, CDR2 YYDKDF (reference sequence). The CDR3 reads CATSRETSGIGEQYF. The CDR3 region has the DNA TGTGCCACCAGCAGAGAAACTAGCGGGATAGGGGAGCAGTACTTC.

This clone was recorded a few times. The chain employs TRBV18 and TRBJ2-2; D uncertain. Germline values: CDR1 KGHSH, CDR2 LQKENI. Trimming left V 2 bases short and J 0 bases short, with 10 bases between. This CDR3 region has 16 residues. The CDR3 loop reads CASSPGITSNTGELFF. Here the CDR3 DNA reads TGTGCCAGCTCACCAGGGATTACTTCGAACACCGGGGAGCTGTTTTTT.

This chain uses TRBV18 with TRBJ2-4; 9 bases agree with TRBD1. The germline gives CDR1 KGHSH, CDR2 LQKENI. This CDR3 comprises 15 residues. With 6 bases clipped from V and 6 bases from J, the junction kept 9 bases outside the gene matches. The CDR3 sequence is CASSPGQGIGNIQYF. In DNA, the CDR3 is TGTGCCAGCTCGCCGGGACAGGGAATAGGAAACATTCAGTACTTC.

The chain uses TRBV19 and TRBJ2-7; D call uncertain. CDR3 length: 9 amino acids. V dropped 7 bases and J dropped 3 bases, with 1 base sitting between them. Germline V gives CDR1 LNHDA, CDR2 SQIVND (reference sequence). Here the CDR3 reads CASNYEQYF. DNA of the CDR3: TGTGCCAGTAACTACGAGCAGTACTTC.

The chain carries TRBV28 and TRBJ1-1; TRBD1 matches 10 bases. The length of the CDR3 is 15 residues. V was pared by 5 bases and J by 4 bases, with 7 bases of the junction left unmatched. CDR1 and CDR2 from the germline V gene are MDHEN and SYDVKM. CDR3 coding DNA: TGTGCCAGCAGTCCCTCGGACAGGGGGGTCACTGAAGCTTTCTTT. Protein: CASSPSDRGVTEAFF.

The chain joins TRBV6-5 to TRBJ2-7; no definite D call. Germline values: CDR1 MNHEY, CDR2 SVGAGI. The CDR3 covers 15 residues. V lost 7 bases and J 2 bases, leaving 18 bases between the germline ends. CDR3 sequence reads: CASKLWSWGTYEQYF. In DNA, the CDR3 is TGTGCCAGCAAGCTTTGGAGCTGGGGTACCTACGAGCAGTACTTC.

This clone has just one count. The V and J genes are TRBV9 and TRBJ2-6; D not certain. From germline, CDR1 is SGDLS and CDR2 YYNGEE. The CDR3 runs 17 residues. V dropped 4 bases and J dropped 2 bases, with 16 bases sitting between them. CDR3 loop: CASSPQVSWAGANVLTF. The CDR3 nucleotides read TGTGCCAGCAGCCCCCAAGTAAGCTGGGCTGGGGCCAACGTCCTGACTTTC.